This T cell receptor (beta chain) emerged from a study of tumor-infiltrating lymphocytes in oesophageal squamous cell carcinoma. Germline values: CDR1 MGHDK, CDR2 SYGVNS. The CDR3 contains 15 residues when both ends are counted. TCRdb re-called the PCR reads with MiXCR, one entry per CDR3 protein. Among some 25,000 distinct CDR3 sequences listed, 30% to 40% were seen once. About this clonotype: The conserved closing phenylalanine or tryptophan is absent in this CDR3, likely reflecting a read error. The limits of the CDR3 on the DNA are not certain, so only TCRdb's listed CDR3 is given.

Sample: esophageal tumor tissue. V gene TRBV25-1 combines with J gene TRBJ2-5; TRBD1, the D gene given by the table, was not confirmed from the DNA. The clonotype was recovered from a male donor with esophageal squamous cell carcinoma. CDR3 region: CASSLGQLYGYTFGS.